Sequencing of this T cell receptor (beta chain) was carried out in a study of CD8+ T cells in alopecia areata. Extraction of RNA preceded its reverse transcription into cDNA, which served as the sequencing template. Generated by immunoSEQ multiplex PCR, the TCRdb table keeps only in-frame clones and is missing some. This table holds 200,000 to 250,000 clones, 64% found once. This clone was detected only a few times. This CDR3 has 15 residues. From germline, CDR1 is MGHRA and CDR2 YSYEKL. V was clipped by 4 bases and J by 0 bases, with 13 bases between them. Treatment indicated: oral pan-JAK inhibitor, 5-10 mg twice daily. Using a FACSAria, the CD4+ and CD8+ T cells were sorted from the PBMCs.

The starting material was CD4+ T cells sorted from blood, obtained at week 4, from a patient treated with tofacitinib. This receptor was identified in a human donor with alopecia areata. This sequence joins TRBV4-1 and TRBJ2-7; D is perhaps TRBD2 (6 bases). DNA of the CDR3: TGCGCCAGCAGCCCCCGGGGAGGTAGCTCCTACGAGCAGTACTTC. This codes for CASSPRGGSSYEQYF.